This T cell receptor beta chain emerged from a study of metastatic and nonmetastatic thyroid tumors (dated by TCRdb to 2018 to 2021). Notes on the research overall: Repertoires were compared across peripheral blood and tumor or nodule tissue samples from malignant and benign thyroid patients. Overall study results and their limits: In both blood and tumor samples, malignant tumors were reported to have significantly higher TCR beta diversity than benign nodules.

None of the patients had been given any treatment before thyroid surgery. Using T-cell receptor beta sequencing, the study looked back at clinical samples from patients collected from the early 2010s to the late 2010s. This clone appeared a few times. Its binding antigen is unknown. No base quality values were provided; no much bigger clone lies one nucleotide off. V sheds 0 bases and J sheds 5 bases, leaving 10 bases between their ends. Including the terminal cysteine and phenylalanine, the CDR3 comprises 13 residues. The CDR3 DNA has 39 bases and is translated from base 1. CDR1 and CDR2 (DFQATT, SNEGSKA) derive from the germline V gene (reference sequence). The library was generated by PCR. Sequenced using an Illumina HiSeq 4000. The TCR beta-chain CDR3 region of each patient was profiled by high-throughput sequencing. The study's processing was this. A classifier to discriminate distant-metastatic papillary thyroid cancer patients was built from CDR3 differences across clinicopathological groups. Repertoire diversity was assessed with the Shannon index, and tumor-blood repertoire similarity with the Morisita-Horn index. Starting from the raw public reads, TCRdb applied fastp trimming at Q25, assembled clones with MiXCR and retained in-frame beta chains. V and J calls and clone size were set by TCRdb, not the authors. For this sample there are about 36,000 clones; roughly 20% appear just once. Of the sample, 15% to 17% is held by the ten largest clones.

This TCR was sampled from a female donor with papillary thyroid cancer or a benign thyroid nodule (not recorded which). Some clones in this sample may be carry-over from other donors' samples. The rearrangement combines TRBV20-1 with TRBJ1-2; no confident D gene assignment can be made. Sequencing was carried out using blood. CDR3 reads: CSARDWAVYGYTF. The nucleotide sequence is TGCAGTGCTAGAGATTGGGCGGTGTATGGCTACACCTTC.